The rows below give T cell receptor beta chains drawn from one sample of a study of OX40 agonist ivuxolimab in advanced cancers. Assay: immunoSEQ multiplex PCR; the TCRdb copy retains only in-frame clones and omits some. The sample holds about 2,200 clones; approximately 83% are singletons and the top ten take less than 20%. Here the sequenced sample was CD4+ or CD8+ T cells sorted from blood, taken in a trial of the OX40 agonist ivuxolimab. The origin of the receptors is an adult with an advanced solid tumor such as melanoma, head and neck, liver or kidney cancer. The CDR3 runs from the conserved cysteine through the conserved F or W. A D gene is named only where the DNA matches it firmly. For some rows the clone size is stated as once, few or many, or as a class when expanded; others skip it.

TRBV7-9	.	once	13	TRBJ1-1	TGTGCCAGCAGCTTTTTATTGGGGACTGAAGCTTTCTTT	CASSFLLGTEAFF
TRBV5-5	.	.	13	TRBJ1-1	TGTGCCAGCACGTCAGATCTGAACACTGAAGCTTTCTTT	CASTSDLNTEAFF
TRBV2	.	.	15	TRBJ2-3	TGTGCCAGCAGTGGGTCCCGGGGACGCACAGATACGCAGTATTTT	CASSGSRGRTDTQYF
TRBV7-9	.	.	13	TRBJ2-1	TGTGCCAGCAGCTTAGCGCTGGGGCTTGAGCAGTTCTTC	CASSLALGLEQFF
TRBV23-1	.	.	16	TRBJ1-1	TGCGCCAGCAGTCAACAGACGGCGACAGCGAACACTGAAGCTTTCTTT	CASSQQTATANTEAFF
TRBV9	.	.	10	TRBJ1-3	TGTGCCAGCGGTTCCAACACCATATATTTT	CASGSNTIYF
TRBV5-4	.	once	14	TRBJ2-7	TGTGCCAGCAGCAGCCGGGACATCCCCTACGAGCAGTACTTC	CASSSRDIPYEQYF
TRBV23-1	TRBD1	.	17	TRBJ1-5	TGCGCCAGCAGTTTTTACAGGGGGCGGCTTTGCAATCAGCCCCAGCATTTT	CASSFYRGRLCNQPQHF
TRBV15	TRBD1	.	15	TRBJ2-1	TGTGCCACCAGCTCGGGACAGGGGTCCTACAATGAGCAGTTCTTC	CATSSGQGSYNEQFF
TRBV10-2	TRBD2	.	16	TRBJ2-5	TGCGCCAGCAGGGGACCTAGCGGGGGGGCCGGGGAGACCCAGTACTTC	CASRGPSGGAGETQYF